Following are 11 T cell receptor beta chains from one sample sequenced in a study of cytomegalovirus exposure and HLA in healthy donors. The PCR employed 60 Vbeta primers together with 13 Jbeta primers. The assay was immunoSEQ multiplex PCR, and TCRdb's table has in-frame clones only and misses some. The sample holds around 150,000 clones, roughly 85% seen once. The sequencing input was PBMCs. These receptors all stem from a male donor in good health and CMV-seropositive.

The genes are TRBV10-3 and TRBJ2-2; D uncertain. The germline CDR1 and CDR2 sequences are ENHRY and SYGVKD. Trimming cost V 2 bases and J 4 bases, with 11 bases left between them. The CDR3 extends over 15 amino acids. This chain's CDR3 is CAISEPAGSTGELFF. CDR3 in DNA: TGTGCCATCAGTGAGCCGGCAGGTTCCACCGGGGAGCTGTTTTTT.

This clone was found a few times. The chain is built from TRBV2 and TRBJ1-6; weak D call: TRBD1 (6 bases). CDR3 size: 12 residues. Germline CDR1 is SNHLY and CDR2 is FYNNEI. DNA for the CDR3: TGTGCGACCTACAGGGATGATTCACCCCTCCACTTT. Protein sequence: CATYRDDSPLHF.

CDR3 coding DNA: TGTGCCAGCAGTTTCGGAGGGAGCTCCTACGAGCAGTACTTC. Residues: CASSFGGSSYEQYF. The V and J genes are TRBV5-6 and TRBJ2-7; D might be TRBD2 (6 bases). V lost 5 bases to trimming and J lost 0 bases, with 12 bases between them. Germline CDR1 SGHDT, CDR2 YYEEEE. The CDR3 totals 14 residues.

J is TRBJ2-1 and V is TRBV28, with 12 bases identical to TRBD1. The CDR3 totals 16 residues. The germline CDR1 and CDR2 sequences are MDHEN and SYDVKM. V lost 2 bases, J lost 8 bases, and 7 bases stayed unmatched. DNA of the CDR3: TGTGCCAGCAGTTTAGGGGGACAGGGGGCTTTTGATGAGCAGTTCTTC. This sequence encodes CASSLGGQGAFDEQFF.

This chain links TRBV10-2 with TRBJ2-1; tentatively, D is TRBD2 (6 bases). The CDR3 extends over 15 amino acids. Germline V gives CDR1 WSHSY, CDR2 SAAADI. V shed 5 bases and J shed 0 bases, with 11 bases lying between them. The CDR3 region has the DNA TGCGCCAGCAGTTTAGCGGCTAGCTCCTACAATGAGCAGTTCTTC. Its translation: CASSLAASSYNEQFF.

Regarding this clone: At one end the junction does not follow the germline gene, possibly because of a read error. The genes are TRBV6-1 and TRBJ1-4, with D possibly being TRBD1 (5 bases). This CDR3 is built from 15 residues. CDR1 and CDR2 from the germline V gene are MNHNS and SASEGT. The CDR3 reads CASTEGAGFNEKLFF. In DNA, the CDR3 is TGTGCCAGCACTGAAGGGGCAGGGTTTAATGAAAAACTGTTTTTT.

This sequence joins TRBV4-3 and TRBJ2-1; 11 nucleotides match TRBD2. Per germline, CDR1 LGHNA and CDR2 YSLEER. The CDR3 totals 17 residues. V trimming: 2 bases; J trimming: 5 bases; junction bases outside the gene matches: 8. In DNA form, the CDR3 reads TGCGCCAGCAGCCAAAACCCGGGACTAGCGGTTGACAATGAGCAGTTCTTC. Translating it yields CASSQNPGLAVDNEQFF.

V and J are TRBV27 and TRBJ1-1; 7 bases match TRBD1. CDR1 is MNHEY, CDR2 SMNVEV, per germline (reference sequence). V was pared by 0 bases and J by 5 bases, with 9 bases of the junction left unmatched. This CDR3 comprises 16 residues. The CDR3 DNA reads as TGTGCCAGCAGTTTATCGATGGGCAGGGGGTGGACTGAAGCTTTCTTT. Translated: CASSLSMGRGWTEAFF.

The chain has TRBV9 and TRBJ2-5; D is undetermined. Germline V gives CDR1 SGDLS, CDR2 YYNGEE. This CDR3 is 11 amino acids long. Trimming took off 4 bases at V and 5 bases at J, with 6 bases between the two ends. Here the CDR3 reads CASSRHETQYF. DNA of the CDR3: TGTGCCAGCAGCCGACACGAGACCCAGTACTTC.

The V gene is TRBV4-1, the J gene TRBJ2-6; no firm D call. Germline V CDR1 and CDR2: MGHRA, YSYEKL. The V gene lost 5 bases and the J gene lost 0 bases, with 14 bases spanning the gap. This CDR3 spans 17 amino acids. CDR3 loop: CASSLQQTSSGANVLTF. The CDR3 DNA follows: TGCGCCAGCAGCTTACAGCAAACCTCCTCTGGGGCCAACGTCCTGACTTTC.

The rearrangement links TRBV7-9 to TRBJ1-5; no clear D gene. V was cut by 6 bases and J by 6 bases, with 9 bases left in between. Germline CDR1 and CDR2: SEHNR and FQNEAQ (reference sequence). There are 12 residues in the CDR3. The CDR3 region is CASSPGSQPQHF. CDR3 DNA sequence: TGTGCCAGCAGTCCAGGCTCTCAGCCCCAGCATTTT.